One sample yielded the 6 T cell receptor beta chains listed below, sequenced in a study of shared clonotypes between healthy human individuals. This table comes from immunoSEQ multiplex PCR, and its TCRdb copy is limited to in-frame clones, with some not included. The table lists 550,000 to 600,000 clones, roughly 98% of them singletons. The naive CD8 subset, CD45RO-negative cells positively selected for CCR7, excluded terminally differentiated effector memory CD45RA+ cells. Sequencing was done on a sample of naive CD8+ T cells sorted from blood. Receptors were obtained from a man aged 30 to 39 in good health.

The chain joins TRBV11-2 to TRBJ2-1; 7 bases are shared with TRBD2. Germline CDR1 is SGHAT and CDR2 is FQNNGV. V dropped 4 bases and J dropped 3; count of bases not matched to a gene: 9. This CDR3 comprises 16 residues. CDR3 in amino acids: CASSSSLADRYNEQFF. The CDR3 coding sequence is TGTGCCAGCAGCTCAAGCCTAGCGGACCGCTACAATGAGCAGTTCTTC.

The V gene is TRBV4-1, the J gene TRBJ2-7, with TRBD1 matching over 8 bases. Per germline, CDR1 MGHRA and CDR2 YSYEKL. V trimming: 1 base; J trimming: 3 bases; junction bases outside the gene matches: 5. CDR3 length: 15 amino acids. DNA for the CDR3: TGCGCCAGCAGCCAAGGAAGGACAGGGAGCTACGAGCAGTACTTC. Translation: CASSQGRTGSYEQYF.

The chain employs TRBV13 and TRBJ2-7; no clear D gene. V lost 0 bases and J 3 bases, leaving 12 bases between the germline ends. The CDR3 sequence is 15 residues long. Germline CDR1 reads PRHDT; CDR2 reads FYEKMQ (reference sequence). CDR3: CASSLGAESGYEQYF. Written as DNA, the CDR3 is TGTGCCAGCAGCTTAGGTGCAGAAAGTGGCTACGAGCAGTACTTC. The variable domain in full, completed from reference TRBV13 and TRBJ2-7, reads AAGVIQSPRHLIKEKRETATLKCYPIPRHDTVYWYQQGPGQDPQFLISFYEKMQSDKGSIPDRFSAQQFSDYHSELNMSSLELGDSALYFCASSLGAESGYEQYFGPGTRLTVT.

The chain has TRBV5-4 and TRBJ1-2; 7 bases are a match to TRBD1. From germline, CDR1 is SGHNT and CDR2 YYREEE (reference sequence). This CDR3 spans 14 amino acids. Unmatched junction bases numbered 7, after V lost 1 base and J lost 7 bases. CDR3 in amino acids: CASSLRDSRGGYTF. CDR3 sequence (DNA): TGTGCCAGCAGCTTGAGGGACAGTCGAGGTGGCTACACCTTC.

For this clone: Other DNA sequences from this sample encode an identical CDR3 as well. The chain employs TRBV9 and TRBJ2-1; D remains ambiguous. CDR1 and CDR2 from the germline V gene are SGDLS and YYNGEE. The CDR3 spans 12 residues. The germline V and J ends were trimmed by 2 bases and 8 bases, with 8 bases remaining between them. The DNA for the CDR3 is TGTGCCAGCAGCGTCGGAGATCATGAGCAGTTCTTC. This gives the protein CASSVGDHEQFF.

The chain uses TRBV11-2 and TRBJ2-3; TRBD2 is a possible D gene (6 bases). Germline V gene sequence: CDR1 SGHAT, CDR2 FQNNGV. The CDR3 extends over 16 amino acids. Trimming pared 5 bases from V and 2 bases from J, leaving 17 bases between. The CDR3 region is CASSPLLAYDTDTQYF. Written as DNA, the CDR3 is TGTGCCAGCAGCCCACTTCTAGCGTATGACACAGATACGCAGTATTTT. The whole variable domain, remainder taken from reference TRBV11-2 and TRBJ2-3, is EAGVAQSPRYKIIEKRQSVAFWCNPISGHATLYWYQQILGQGPKLLIQFQNNGVVDDSQLPKDRFSAERLKGVDSTLKIQPAKLEDSAVYLCASSPLLAYDTDTQYFGPGTRLTVL.